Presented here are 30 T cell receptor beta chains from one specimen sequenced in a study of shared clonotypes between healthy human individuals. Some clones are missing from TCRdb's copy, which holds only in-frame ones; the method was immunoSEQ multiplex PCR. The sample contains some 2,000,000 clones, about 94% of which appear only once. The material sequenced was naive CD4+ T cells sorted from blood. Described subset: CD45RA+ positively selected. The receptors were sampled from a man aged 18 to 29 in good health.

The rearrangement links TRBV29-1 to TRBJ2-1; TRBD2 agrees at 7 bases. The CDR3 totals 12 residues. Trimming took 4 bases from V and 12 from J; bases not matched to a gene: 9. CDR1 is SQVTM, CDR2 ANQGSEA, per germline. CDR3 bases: TGCAGCGTTGTTGAGGGAGGGAGGTCGCAGTTCTTC. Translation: CSVVEGGRSQFF.

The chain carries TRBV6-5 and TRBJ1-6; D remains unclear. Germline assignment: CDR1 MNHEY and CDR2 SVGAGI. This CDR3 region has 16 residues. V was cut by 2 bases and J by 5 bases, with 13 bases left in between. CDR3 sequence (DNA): TGTGCCAGCAGTTACGACACGTCGACGAATAATTCACCCCTCCACTTT. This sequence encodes CASSYDTSTNNSPLHF.

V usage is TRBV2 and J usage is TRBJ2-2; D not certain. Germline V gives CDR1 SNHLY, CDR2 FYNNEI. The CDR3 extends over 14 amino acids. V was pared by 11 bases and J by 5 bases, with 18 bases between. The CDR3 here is CASQDVVYTGELFF. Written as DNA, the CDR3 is TGTGCCTCCCAGGACGTTGTTTATACCGGGGAGCTGTTTTTT.

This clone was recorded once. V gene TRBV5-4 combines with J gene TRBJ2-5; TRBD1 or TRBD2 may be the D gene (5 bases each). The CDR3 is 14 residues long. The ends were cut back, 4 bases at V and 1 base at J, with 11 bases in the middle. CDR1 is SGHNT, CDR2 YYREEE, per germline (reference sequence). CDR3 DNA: TGTGCCAGCAGCCCCGGGGCAAGCCAAGAGACCCAGTACTTC. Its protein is CASSPGASQETQYF.

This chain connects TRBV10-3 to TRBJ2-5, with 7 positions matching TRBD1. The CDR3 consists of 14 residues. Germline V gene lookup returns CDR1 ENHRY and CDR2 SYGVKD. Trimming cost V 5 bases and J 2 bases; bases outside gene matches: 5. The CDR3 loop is CAISTDRDQETQYF. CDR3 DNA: TGTGCCATCAGTACCGACAGGGATCAAGAGACCCAGTACTTC.

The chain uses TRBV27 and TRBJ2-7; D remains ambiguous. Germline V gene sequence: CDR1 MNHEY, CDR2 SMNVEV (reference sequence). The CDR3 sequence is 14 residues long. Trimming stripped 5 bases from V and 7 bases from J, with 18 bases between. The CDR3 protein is CASSPGVSRSEQYF. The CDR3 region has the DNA TGTGCCAGCAGTCCTGGTGTCTCACGGTCGGAGCAGTACTTC.

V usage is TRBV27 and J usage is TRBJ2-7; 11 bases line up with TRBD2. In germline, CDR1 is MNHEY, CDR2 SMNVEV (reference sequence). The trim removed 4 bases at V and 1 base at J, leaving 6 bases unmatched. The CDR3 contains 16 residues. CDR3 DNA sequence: TGTGCCAGCAGTTCGCATCTAGCGGGGGGATCCTACGAGCAGTACTTC. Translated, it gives CASSSHLAGGSYEQYF.

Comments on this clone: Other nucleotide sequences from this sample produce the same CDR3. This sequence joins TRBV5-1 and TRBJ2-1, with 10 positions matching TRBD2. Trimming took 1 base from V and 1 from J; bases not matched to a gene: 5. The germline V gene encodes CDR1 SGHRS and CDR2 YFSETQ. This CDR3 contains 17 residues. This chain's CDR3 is CASSLRSSGSSYNEQFF. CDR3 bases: TGCGCCAGCAGCTTGAGGTCTAGCGGGAGTTCCTACAATGAGCAGTTCTTC.

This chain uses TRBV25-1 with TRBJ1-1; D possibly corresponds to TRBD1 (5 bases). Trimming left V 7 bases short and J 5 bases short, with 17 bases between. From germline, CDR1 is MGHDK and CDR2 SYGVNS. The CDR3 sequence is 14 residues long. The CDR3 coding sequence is TGTGCCAGCATTACTAACACAGGCGGGACTGAAGCTTTCTTT. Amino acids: CASITNTGGTEAFF.

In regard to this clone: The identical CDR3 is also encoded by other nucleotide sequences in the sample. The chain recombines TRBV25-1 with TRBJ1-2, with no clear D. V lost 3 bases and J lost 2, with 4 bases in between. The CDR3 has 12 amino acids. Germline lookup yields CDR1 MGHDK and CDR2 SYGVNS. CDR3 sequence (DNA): TGTGCCAGCAGTGAGGGGAACTATGGCTACACCTTC. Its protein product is CASSEGNYGYTF.

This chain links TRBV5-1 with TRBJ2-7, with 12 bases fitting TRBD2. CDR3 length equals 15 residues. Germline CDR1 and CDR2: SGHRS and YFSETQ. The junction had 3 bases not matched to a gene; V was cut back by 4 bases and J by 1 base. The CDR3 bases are TGCGCCAGCAGCCGACTAGCGGGAGAGTCCTACGAGCAGTACTTC. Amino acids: CASSRLAGESYEQYF.

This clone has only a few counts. The CDR3 region is CAISEAGAAFF. CDR3 coding DNA: TGTGCCATCAGTGAGGCAGGAGCCGCTTTCTTT. The chain uses TRBV10-3 and TRBJ1-1; the D is unclear. V was shortened by 2 bases and J by 11 bases, with 9 bases between the two germline ends. CDR3 length: 11 residues. Germline CDR1 is ENHRY and CDR2 is SYGVKD.

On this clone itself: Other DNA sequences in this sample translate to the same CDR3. CDR3 bases: TGTGCCAGCAGTGAACCCGGTGGGTACTCCTACGAGCAGTACTTC. Translated, it gives CASSEPGGYSYEQYF. The chain uses TRBV6-1 and TRBJ2-7; the D is unclear. From germline, CDR1 is MNHNS and CDR2 SASEGT. Trimming left V 2 bases short and J 0 bases short, with 11 bases between. This CDR3 region has 15 residues.

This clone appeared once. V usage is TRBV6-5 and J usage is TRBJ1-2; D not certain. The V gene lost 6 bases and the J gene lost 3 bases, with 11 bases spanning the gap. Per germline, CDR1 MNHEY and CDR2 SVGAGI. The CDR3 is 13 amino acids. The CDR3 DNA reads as TGTGCCAGCAGCCGTGGATTGGACTATGGCTACACCTTC. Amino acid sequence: CASSRGLDYGYTF.

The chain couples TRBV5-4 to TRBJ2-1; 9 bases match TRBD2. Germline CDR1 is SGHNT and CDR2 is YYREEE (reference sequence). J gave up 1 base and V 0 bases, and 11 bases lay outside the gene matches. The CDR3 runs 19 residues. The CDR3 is CASSLGLWAGGPSYNEQFF. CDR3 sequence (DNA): TGTGCCAGCAGCTTGGGTCTATGGGCGGGAGGGCCATCCTACAATGAGCAGTTCTTC.

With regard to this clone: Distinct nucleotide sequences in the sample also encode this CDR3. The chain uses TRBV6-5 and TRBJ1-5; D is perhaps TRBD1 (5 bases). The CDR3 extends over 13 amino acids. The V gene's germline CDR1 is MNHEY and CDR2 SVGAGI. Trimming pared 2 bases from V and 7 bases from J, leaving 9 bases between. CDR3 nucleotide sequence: TGTGCCAGCAGTTACGACAGATCCCAGCCCCAGCATTTT. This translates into CASSYDRSQPQHF.

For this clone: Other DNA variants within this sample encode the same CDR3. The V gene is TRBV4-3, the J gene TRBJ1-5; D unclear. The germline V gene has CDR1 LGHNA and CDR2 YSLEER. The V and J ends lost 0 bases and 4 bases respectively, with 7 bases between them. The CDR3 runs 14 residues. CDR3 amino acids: CASSQERGNQPQHF. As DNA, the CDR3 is TGCGCCAGCAGCCAAGAACGAGGGAATCAGCCCCAGCATTTT.

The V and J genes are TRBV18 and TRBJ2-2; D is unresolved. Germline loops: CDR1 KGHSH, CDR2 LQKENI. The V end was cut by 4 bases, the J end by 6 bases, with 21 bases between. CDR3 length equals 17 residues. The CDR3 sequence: CASSLTEGFRYSGELFF. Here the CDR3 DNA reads TGTGCCAGCTCACTGACCGAAGGCTTTCGGTACTCCGGGGAGCTGTTTTTT.

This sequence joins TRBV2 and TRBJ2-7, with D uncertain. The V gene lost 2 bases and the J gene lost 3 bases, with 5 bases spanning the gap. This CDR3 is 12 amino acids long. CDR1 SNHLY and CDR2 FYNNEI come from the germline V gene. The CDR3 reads CASSEQFYEQYF. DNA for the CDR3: TGTGCCAGCAGTGAACAGTTCTACGAGCAGTACTTC.

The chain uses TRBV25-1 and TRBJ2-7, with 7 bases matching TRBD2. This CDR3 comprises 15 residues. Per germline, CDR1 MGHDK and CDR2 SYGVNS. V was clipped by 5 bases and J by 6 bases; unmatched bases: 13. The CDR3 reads CASSFLGAGDGEQYF. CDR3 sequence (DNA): TGTGCCAGCAGTTTCCTAGGGGCGGGAGACGGCGAGCAGTACTTC.

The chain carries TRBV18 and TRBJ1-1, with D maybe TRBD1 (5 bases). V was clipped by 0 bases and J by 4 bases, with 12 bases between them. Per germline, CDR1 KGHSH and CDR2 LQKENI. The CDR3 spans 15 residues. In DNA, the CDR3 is TGTGCCAGCTCACCACCAGCCAGGGTGGGCACTGAAGCTTTCTTT. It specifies CASSPPARVGTEAFF.

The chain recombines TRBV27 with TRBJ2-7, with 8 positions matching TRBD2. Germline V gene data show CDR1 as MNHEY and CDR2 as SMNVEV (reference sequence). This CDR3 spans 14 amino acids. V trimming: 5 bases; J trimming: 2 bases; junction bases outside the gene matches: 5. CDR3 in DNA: TGTGCCAGCAGTCCTTTAGCGGGACCCTACGAGCAGTACTTC. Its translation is CASSPLAGPYEQYF.

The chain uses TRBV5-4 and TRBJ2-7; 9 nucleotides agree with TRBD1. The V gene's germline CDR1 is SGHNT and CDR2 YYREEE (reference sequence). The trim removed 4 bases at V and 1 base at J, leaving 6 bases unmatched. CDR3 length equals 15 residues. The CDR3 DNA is TGTGCCAGCAGCGATCCCGGGACAGGGTCCTACGAGCAGTACTTC. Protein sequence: CASSDPGTGSYEQYF.

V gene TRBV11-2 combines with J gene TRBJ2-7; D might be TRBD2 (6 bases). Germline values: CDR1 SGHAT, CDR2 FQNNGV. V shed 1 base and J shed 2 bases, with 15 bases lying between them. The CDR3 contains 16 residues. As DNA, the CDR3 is TGTGCCAGCAGCTTAGCCCTATGGGACTTCCCCTACGAGCAGTACTTC. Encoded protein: CASSLALWDFPYEQYF.

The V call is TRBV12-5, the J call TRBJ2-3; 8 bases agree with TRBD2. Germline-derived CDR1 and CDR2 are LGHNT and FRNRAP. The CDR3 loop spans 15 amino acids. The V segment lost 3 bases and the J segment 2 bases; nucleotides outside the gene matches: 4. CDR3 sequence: CASGLDGRATDTQYF. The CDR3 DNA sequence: TGTGCTAGTGGTTTAGACGGGAGGGCCACAGATACGCAGTATTTT. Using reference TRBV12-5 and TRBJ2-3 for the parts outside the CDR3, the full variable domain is DARVTQTPRHKVTEMGQEVTMRCQPILGHNTVFWYRQTMMQGLELLAYFRNRAPLDDSGMPKDRFSAEMPDATLATLKIQPSEPRDSAVYFCASGLDGRATDTQYFGPGTRLTVL.

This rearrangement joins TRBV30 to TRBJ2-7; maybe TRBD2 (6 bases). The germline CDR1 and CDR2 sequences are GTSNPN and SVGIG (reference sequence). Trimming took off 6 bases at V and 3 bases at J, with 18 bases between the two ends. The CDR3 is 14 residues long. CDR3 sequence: CACEIRGWNYEQYF. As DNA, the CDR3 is TGTGCCTGTGAGATCCGGGGGTGGAACTACGAGCAGTACTTC.

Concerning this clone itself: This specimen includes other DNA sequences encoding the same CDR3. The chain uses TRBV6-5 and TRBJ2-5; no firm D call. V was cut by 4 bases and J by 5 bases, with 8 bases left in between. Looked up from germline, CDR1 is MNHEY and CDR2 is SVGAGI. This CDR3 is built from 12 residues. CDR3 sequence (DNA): TGTGCCAGCAGTTCCCCCGGGGAGACCCAGTACTTC. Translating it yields CASSSPGETQYF.

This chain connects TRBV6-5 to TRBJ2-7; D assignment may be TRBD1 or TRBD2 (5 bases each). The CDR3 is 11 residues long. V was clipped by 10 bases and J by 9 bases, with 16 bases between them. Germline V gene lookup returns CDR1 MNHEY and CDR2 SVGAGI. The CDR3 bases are TGTGCCACCAAAGGGGCGGCGGGGCAGTACTTC. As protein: CATKGAAGQYF.

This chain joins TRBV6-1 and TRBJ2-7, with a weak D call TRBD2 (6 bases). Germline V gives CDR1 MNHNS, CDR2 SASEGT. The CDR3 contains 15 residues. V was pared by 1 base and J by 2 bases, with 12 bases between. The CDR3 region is CASSEGGGGPYEQYF. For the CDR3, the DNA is TGTGCCAGCAGTGAAGGGGGAGGCGGTCCCTACGAGCAGTACTTC.

CDR3 protein: CASSLWGKNTEAFF. The CDR3 region has the DNA TGTGCCAGCAGTTTATGGGGCAAGAACACTGAAGCTTTCTTT. The chain combines TRBV28 with TRBJ1-1; D remains unclear. Germline lookup yields CDR1 MDHEN and CDR2 SYDVKM. The CDR3 is 14 residues long. The ends were cut back, 0 bases at V and 1 base at J, with 6 bases in the middle.